A selection of T cell receptor beta chains follows, all from one sample in a study of OX40 agonist ivuxolimab in advanced cancers. Some clones are missing from TCRdb's copy, which holds only in-frame ones; the method was immunoSEQ multiplex PCR. The sample lists more than 100,000 clones, about 92% occurring once. Sequenced material: CD4+ or CD8+ T cells sorted from blood, taken in a trial of the OX40 agonist ivuxolimab. These receptors were collected from an adult with an advanced solid tumor such as melanoma, head and neck, liver or kidney cancer. Both conserved end residues are part of each CDR3. D genes are given only for firm matches. Size is stated for part of the rows, as once, few or many counts, or as a class when the clone is expanded.

j_call d_call clone_size v_call cdr3_aa cdr3_nt
TRBJ2-3 - - TRBV10-3 CAASQGVLDTDTQYF TGTGCCGCGTCTCAGGGAGTACTTGACACAGATACGCAGTATTTT
TRBJ2-7 - few TRBV6-1 CASIRYGIYEQYF TGTGCCAGCATTCGGTATGGGATCTACGAGCAGTACTTC
TRBJ1-2 - - TRBV4-1 CASSQSDGQYGYTF TGCGCCAGCAGCCAATCGGACGGTCAGTATGGCTACACCTTC
TRBJ2-1 TRBD1 - TRBV11-2 CASSSGQGGYNEQFF TGTGCCAGCAGCTCCGGACAGGGGGGATACAATGAGCAGTTCTTC
TRBJ1-1 - - TRBV7-9 CASSFETEGTEAFF TGTGCCAGCAGTTTCGAAACGGAGGGCACTGAAGCTTTCTTT
TRBJ1-1 TRBD1 few TRBV14 CASSQGRGRGAFF TGTGCCAGCAGCCAAGGGAGGGGGCGCGGGGCTTTCTTT
TRBJ1-1 - - TRBV4-2 CASSLSGDTEAFF TGTGCCAGCAGTCTCTCTGGGGACACTGAAGCTTTCTTT
TRBJ2-2 - - TRBV4-2 CASSPRGVGNTGELFF TGTGCCAGCAGCCCCAGAGGGGTGGGGAACACCGGGGAGCTGTTTTTT
TRBJ1-1 - - TRBV2 CASSVTNTEAFF TGTGCCAGCAGTGTCACCAACACTGAAGCTTTCTTT
TRBJ1-2 TRBD1 - TRBV7-2 CASSTQTGGWGGYGYTF TGTGCCAGCAGCACTCAGACAGGGGGCTGGGGAGGCTATGGCTACACCTTC
TRBJ2-7 TRBD1 - TRBV4-3 CASFSGTGDHEQYF TGCGCCAGTTTCAGCGGGACAGGGGACCACGAGCAGTACTTC
TRBJ2-1 TRBD2 - TRBV5-8 CASSFSGTSGAYNEQFF TGTGCCAGCAGCTTTTCCGGGACTAGCGGGGCATACAATGAGCAGTTCTTC
TRBJ2-2 TRBD1 - TRBV27 CASKQGARGTGELFF TGTGCCAGTAAACAGGGGGCGCGAGGCACCGGGGAGCTGTTTTTT
TRBJ2-7 - - TRBV7-2 CASKGETYEQYF TGTGCCAGCAAGGGGGAAACCTACGAGCAGTACTTC
TRBJ1-1 - few TRBV19 CASSMGPGMNTEAFF TGTGCCAGTAGTATGGGACCCGGGATGAACACTGAAGCTTTCTTT
TRBJ1-2 - - TRBV27 CASLGGTGLNYGYTF TGTGCCAGCCTGGGGGGAACAGGGTTAAACTATGGCTACACCTTC
TRBJ1-5 TRBD1 - TRBV5-1 CASSPGQVNQPQHF TGCGCCAGCAGCCCCGGACAGGTCAATCAGCCCCAGCATTTT
TRBJ1-4 - - TRBV11-2 CASSPYGDNEKLFF TGTGCCAGCAGCCCCTACGGAGATAATGAAAAACTGTTTTTT
TRBJ1-5 - once TRBV9 CASSVGGTTYSNQPQHF TGTGCCAGCAGCGTAGGGGGGACAACTTATAGCAATCAGCCCCAGCATTTT
TRBJ1-1 TRBD1 - TRBV4-1 CASSQGGQGGTEAFF TGCGCCAGCAGCCAAGGCGGACAGGGAGGTACTGAAGCTTTCTTT
TRBJ1-2 - - TRBV7-9 CASSFLTGSFGYTF TGTGCCAGCAGCTTCCTGACAGGCTCTTTTGGCTACACCTTC
TRBJ1-5 - - TRBV6-1 CASRFRDLQPQHF TGTGCCAGCCGCTTCAGGGACTTGCAGCCCCAGCATTTT
TRBJ2-1 TRBD2 - TRBV7-6 CASSSIAGAYNEQFF TGTGCCAGCAGCTCCATAGCGGGGGCCTACAATGAGCAGTTCTTC
TRBJ1-2 - once TRBV5-6 CASSLNPGGRYGYTF TGTGCCAGCAGCTTGAACCCCGGCGGCCGCTATGGCTACACCTTC
TRBJ1-1 - - TRBV18 CASSPNVQNTEAFF TGTGCCAGCTCACCAAATGTGCAGAACACTGAAGCTTTCTTT
TRBJ2-7 TRBD2 - TRBV7-6 CASSLTDVAGGRHEQYF TGTGCCAGCAGCTTAACGGATGTGGCGGGAGGGCGACACGAGCAGTACTTC
TRBJ1-5 TRBD1 - TRBV4-1 CASSQAQGVSNQPQHF TGCGCCAGCAGCCAAGCACAGGGGGTCAGCAATCAGCCCCAGCATTTT
TRBJ2-7 - - TRBV5-1 CASSLARSLDEQYF TGCGCCAGCAGCTTGGCTAGGTCGTTGGACGAGCAGTACTTC
TRBJ1-3 - - TRBV6-6 CASKAYSGNTIYF TGTGCCAGCAAGGCGTACTCTGGAAACACCATATATTTT
TRBJ2-7 - - TRBV5-5 CASSPSGGGPYEQYF TGTGCCAGCAGCCCATCAGGGGGAGGGCCCTACGAGCAGTACTTC
TRBJ2-4 - - TRBV5-4 CASSLGSPLAKNIQYF TGTGCCAGCAGCTTGGGGTCACCCCTAGCCAAAAACATTCAGTACTTC
TRBJ2-1 - - TRBV27 CASSLAPLYNEQFF TGTGCCAGCAGTTTAGCCCCGCTATACAATGAGCAGTTCTTC
TRBJ2-3 TRBD2 - TRBV28 CASSPPSGLTDTQYF TGTGCCAGCAGTCCCCCTAGCGGTCTCACAGATACGCAGTATTTT
TRBJ2-5 TRBD1 - TRBV5-1 CASSRQGRETQYF TGCGCCAGCTCCCGACAGGGTCGAGAGACCCAGTACTTC
TRBJ2-5 - - TRBV9 CASSVAPASQETQYF TGTGCCAGCAGCGTAGCCCCGGCCAGCCAAGAGACCCAGTACTTC
TRBJ1-5 - - TRBV19 CASSIDASNQPQHF TGTGCCAGTAGTATAGATGCCAGCAATCAGCCCCAGCATTTT
TRBJ1-6 - - TRBV6-5 CASGAGNSPLHF TGTGCCAGCGGTGCTGGGAATTCACCCCTCCACTTT
TRBJ1-4 - - TRBV28 CASSLSAPNEKLFF TGTGCCAGCAGTTTAAGCGCCCCCAATGAAAAACTGTTTTTT
TRBJ2-3 TRBD1 - TRBV10-2 CAGTQGTTDTQYF TGCGCCGGGACACAGGGGACCACAGATACGCAGTATTTT
TRBJ1-5 - - TRBV7-2 CASSLRRTANQPQHF TGTGCCAGCAGCTTACGTCGGACAGCTAATCAGCCCCAGCATTTT
TRBJ2-5 - - TRBV6-5 CASSYGGHAETQYF TGTGCCAGCAGTTACGGGGGACACGCAGAGACCCAGTACTTC
TRBJ2-2 - - TRBV9 CASRATGKNTGELFF TGTGCCAGCAGGGCAACAGGGAAGAACACCGGGGAGCTGTTTTTT
TRBJ2-1 - - TRBV5-1 CASTVSGLGDEQFF TGCGCCAGCACCGTGAGTGGGCTGGGGGATGAGCAGTTCTTC
TRBJ1-5 - - TRBV6-5 CASSYSPRGQPQHF TGTGCTAGCAGTTACTCCCCCCGGGGGCAGCCCCAGCATTTT
TRBJ2-5 TRBD1 - TRBV27 CASSPNRGEGTQYF TGTGCCAGCAGTCCTAACAGGGGCGAGGGGACCCAGTACTTC
TRBJ2-5 - - TRBV29-1 CSVEVPTQETQYF TGCAGCGTTGAAGTCCCTACCCAAGAGACCCAGTACTTC
TRBJ1-2 - - TRBV29-1 CSVGLPGDYGYTF TGCAGCGTTGGGCTGCCAGGGGACTATGGCTACACCTTC
TRBJ1-2 - - TRBV7-2 CASSSHTGTHLGYTF TGTGCCAGCAGCTCGCATACAGGTACCCATTTGGGCTACACCTTC
TRBJ1-2 - - TRBV4-1 CASSQDSPALYGYTF TGCGCCAGCAGCCAAGATTCGCCAGCCCTCTATGGCTACACCTTC
TRBJ2-7 TRBD2 - TRBV6-5 CASSYRTSGRGIEQYF TGTGCCAGCAGTTACCGGACTAGCGGGAGAGGAATCGAGCAGTACTTC
TRBJ1-3 TRBD1 - TRBV9 CASRAGGGFAGNTIYF TGTGCCAGCAGGGCAGGGGGCGGCTTCGCTGGAAACACCATATATTTT
TRBJ2-7 - - TRBV18 CASSPLDTAYEQYF TGTGCCAGCTCACCATTGGACACGGCCTACGAGCAGTACTTC
TRBJ2-1 - - TRBV20-1 CSAAGYNEQFF TGCAGTGCGGCGGGGTACAATGAGCAGTTCTTC
TRBJ2-1 - - TRBV7-3 CASSSNNEQFF TGTGCCAGCAGCTCGAACAATGAGCAGTTCTTC
TRBJ2-3 - - TRBV4-3 CASSQDIRGARDTQYF TGCGCCAGCAGCCAAGATATCAGGGGGGCGAGAGATACGCAGTATTTT
TRBJ1-2 TRBD1 - TRBV19 CASSRGQPYGYTF TGTGCCAGTAGTAGGGGACAGCCCTATGGCTACACCTTC
TRBJ1-4 - - TRBV19 CASSDWGAEKLFF TGTGCCAGTAGTGATTGGGGTGCTGAAAAACTGTTTTTT